The entry that follows covers one T cell receptor beta chain sequence. Antigen: not known. The record originates from a study of cytomegalovirus exposure and HLA in healthy donors. Germline values: CDR1 MNHEY, CDR2 SVGAGI. There are 14 residues in the CDR3. V was pared by 6 bases and J by 7 bases, with 10 bases of the junction left unmatched. The PCR contained 60 Vbeta and 13 Jbeta primers. Clones were read by immunoSEQ multiplex PCR, and TCRdb kept only the in-frame ones, dropping some. The sample yields some 170,000 clones, more than 80% seen once. Donors sampled were nominally healthy, though unrecorded immune exposures were likely. Study-wide results and limits: Prior analysis indicated that the majority of TCR beta V segments exhibited productivity approximately 87% or approximately 30% of the time. TCR beta sequences reportedly predicted most subjects' HLA-A and HLA-B alleles accurately.

Sequencing was carried out using PBMCs. The receptor was isolated from a woman younger than 35 in good health and CMV-seropositive. The chain uses TRBV6-5 and TRBJ2-7, with 9 nucleotides matching TRBD1. This CDR3 is CASRGTGSSWEQYF. The CDR3 DNA is TGTGCCAGCAGGGGGACAGGGAGCTCTTGGGAGCAGTACTTC.